Below, 21 T cell receptor beta chains from the same sample are listed, as sequenced in a study of regulatory T cells in long-lasting Graves disease. The time point: newly diagnosed GD, antithyroid drugs for less than 3 months. With RNA extracted from PBMCs as input, the TCR library was made. Building of the TCR beta libraries involved iRepertoire HTBI primers and Arm-PCR of CDR3 regions. Using its own MiXCR run on the multiplex PCR reads, TCRdb lists one record per CDR3 protein. Found here are about 440,000 distinct CDR3 sequences, about a sixth of them singletons; the top ten hold around 10%. These same records also appear under a second study, on T cells in Graves' hyperthyroidism and ophthalmopathy.

The sequencing here drew on peripheral blood mononuclear cells (PBMCs), taken at new diagnosis, from a patient treated with antithyroid drugs. Every receptor here comes from a woman in her twenties or thirties with Graves disease.

This chain uses TRBV6-2 or TRBV6-3 with TRBJ1-2; the D is unclear. CDR1 is MNHEY, CDR2 SVGEGT, per germline. With 6 bases removed from V and 2 bases from J, the gap between germline ends came to 4 bases. This CDR3 is 11 amino acids long. The CDR3 nucleotides are TGTGCCAGCAGGAGGAACTATGGCTACACCTTC. Translation: CASRRNYGYTF.

This clonotype was observed many times. The chain recombines TRBV5-1 with TRBJ2-1; 11 bases are a match to TRBD2. Germline CDR1 and CDR2: SGHRS and YFSETQ. Germline trimming cut 3 bases from V and 1 base from J; bases unmatched to any gene: 12. The CDR3 is 19 residues long. The CDR3: CASSSTSGTLPFSYNEQFF. CDR3 nucleotide sequence: TGCGCCAGCAGCTCGACTAGCGGGACCCTGCCCTTTTCCTACAATGAGCAGTTCTTC.

This clonotype was picked up many times. The V and J genes are TRBV6-2 or TRBV6-3 and TRBJ2-1; D perhaps matches TRBD1 (6 bases). Germline loops: CDR1 MNHEY, CDR2 SVGEGT. This CDR3 contains 16 residues. Trimming cost V 5 bases and J 7 bases, with 21 bases left between them. The CDR3 sequence: CASSEKRQASRNEQFF. Here the CDR3 DNA reads TGTGCCAGCAGTGAAAAGAGACAGGCATCCAGGAATGAGCAGTTCTTC.

The table lists this clonotype with a few counts. One base separates it from a far larger clone, so it is likely a read error. This chain connects TRBV7-2 to TRBJ1-2; 10 bases map to TRBD1. This CDR3 has 15 residues. Germline V lookup: CDR1 SGHTA, CDR2 FQGNSA. The ends lost 3 bases at V and 4 bases at J; junction bases unmatched: 5. CDR3 region: CASSFGQGGSYGYTF. CDR3 coding DNA: TGTGCCAGCAGCTTCGGACAGGGGGGTTCCTATGGCTACACCTTC.

This clonotype was seen a handful of times. The genes are TRBV6-5 and TRBJ2-2; D remains ambiguous. The V and J ends lost 4 bases and 0 bases respectively, with 12 bases between them. Germline V CDR1 and CDR2: MNHEY, SVGAGI. The length of the CDR3 is 16 residues. The CDR3 here is CASSWSYLANTGELFF. As DNA, the CDR3 is TGTGCCAGCAGTTGGAGTTATCTCGCGAACACCGGGGAGCTGTTTTTT.

This clonotype was observed many times. V and J are TRBV28 and TRBJ2-1, with D tentatively TRBD1 (6 bases). Per germline, CDR1 MDHEN and CDR2 SYDVKM. V shed 7 bases and J shed 4 bases, with 17 bases lying between them. The CDR3 totals 15 residues. CDR3 nucleotides: TGTGCCAGCACCTTTATGGGGGCCTCGTACAATGAGCAGTTCTTC. Its protein product is CASTFMGASYNEQFF.

This clonotype was counted between two and nine times. An end of the junction differs from the germline gene, which may be a read error. The chain uses TRBV20-1 and TRBJ2-3; no clear D. CDR3 length: 17 amino acids. The germline V gene has CDR1 DFQATT and CDR2 SNEGSKA (reference sequence). CDR3 protein: CGARDTSAQTSTDTQYF. The DNA of the CDR3 is TGCGGTGCTAGAGACACCTCCGCCCAGACTAGCACAGATACGCAGTATTTT.

In its sample, this clonotype was seen many times. The chain employs TRBV6-2 or TRBV6-3 and TRBJ2-7, with 9 bases aligning to TRBD1. This CDR3 is built from 14 residues. Germline CDR1 and CDR2: MNHEY and SVGEGT. Losses at the gene ends were 6 bases for V and 2 bases for J; bases not matched to a gene: 5. In nucleotides, the CDR3 is TGTGCCAGCAGCCCCGGGACAGGGCCCTACGAGCAGTACTTC. Encoded protein: CASSPGTGPYEQYF.

This clonotype was observed at least ten times. The chain employs TRBV29-1 and TRBJ2-3, with D possibly TRBD1 on 7 matching bases. This CDR3 region has 15 residues. The V and J ends lost 6 bases and 3 bases respectively, with 19 bases between them. Germline V CDR1 and CDR2: SQVTM, ANQGSEA. In DNA, the CDR3 is TGCAGCGTGGACGGGGGACAGTTCGGGACAGATACGCAGTATTTT. Translated: CSVDGGQFGTDTQYF.

The chain is built from TRBV5-4 and TRBJ1-2, with 9 bases that match TRBD1. V lost 4 bases to trimming and J lost 5 bases; unmatched junction nucleotides: 9. This CDR3 comprises 15 residues. Germline-derived CDR1 and CDR2 are SGHNT and YYREEE (reference sequence). The CDR3 region is CASSAGTGFEYGYTF. CDR3 coding DNA: TGTGCCAGCAGCGCCGGGACAGGGTTTGAGTATGGCTACACCTTC. Full variable domain (rest looked up from reference TRBV5-4 and TRBJ1-2): ETGVTQSPTHLIKTRGQQVTLRCSSQSGHNTVSWYQQALGQGPQFIFQYYREEENGRGNFPPRFSGLQFPNYSSELNVNALELDDSALYLCASSAGTGFEYGYTFGSGTRLTVV.

This clonotype has only a few counts. An end of the junction does not agree with germline; a read error may underlie this. The chain carries TRBV20-1 and TRBJ2-1; TRBD2 might be the D (6 bases). The V gene's germline CDR1 is DFQATT and CDR2 SNEGSKA (reference sequence). The CDR3 has 15 amino acids. CDR3 loop: CSARPPGGRAGPQVF. The CDR3 bases are TGCAGTGCTAGACCCCCAGGAGGGCGGGCGGGGCCCCAGGTCTTC.

This clonotype has a handful of counts. J is TRBJ2-7 and V is TRBV27; 7 bases map to TRBD2. The CDR3 is 18 amino acids. The ends lost 4 bases at V and 2 bases at J; junction bases unmatched: 17. Germline CDR1 and CDR2: MNHEY and SMNVEV (reference sequence). The DNA for the CDR3 is TGTGCCAGCAGTTCCCGGGACCCCGGCGGCGGGACTACCTACGAGCAGTACTTC. Translated: CASSSRDPGGGTTYEQYF.

On this clonotype itself: This likely traces to a read error, being one base from a far larger clone. The chain combines TRBV7-3 with TRBJ1-1; D is perhaps TRBD1 (5 bases). Germline loops: CDR1 SGHTA, CDR2 FQGTGA. The length of the CDR3 is 13 residues. The germline V and J ends were trimmed by 5 bases and 10 bases, with 17 bases remaining between them. The CDR3 bases are TGTGCCAGCAGCCCATCTCCAGGGAGAGGAGCTTTCTTT. This codes for CASSPSPGRGAFF. The variable domain in full, completed from reference TRBV7-3 and TRBJ1-1, reads GAGVSQTPSNKVTEKGKYVELRCDPISGHTALYWYRQSLGQGPEFLIYFQGTGAADDSGLPNDRFFAVRPEGSVSTLKIQRTERGDSAVYLCASSPSPGRGAFFGQGTRLTVV.

There are a few counts of this clonotype. The chain recombines TRBV24-1 with TRBJ2-1, with 7 bases aligning to TRBD1. Looked up from germline, CDR1 is KGHDR and CDR2 is SFDVKD. CDR3 length: 16 residues. Trimming at V came to 4 bases and at J to 1 base, leaving 6 bases not matched to a gene. The CDR3 region is CATSDHDRASYNEQFF. CDR3 nucleotide sequence: TGTGCCACCAGTGACCACGACAGGGCGTCCTACAATGAGCAGTTCTTC.

This clonotype was seen a few times. V and J are TRBV2 and TRBJ2-3; 9 bases are a match to TRBD2. Germline V CDR1 and CDR2: SNHLY, FYNNEI. Trimming cost V 4 bases and J 3 bases; bases outside gene matches: 5. CDR3 length equals 15 residues. CDR3 sequence: CASSAVAGVTDTQYF. The CDR3 region has the DNA TGTGCCAGCAGTGCGGTAGCGGGGGTTACAGATACGCAGTATTTT.

The chain links TRBV6-2 or TRBV6-3 to TRBJ2-1; 10 bases align to TRBD2. The CDR3 consists of 16 residues. The V gene end was trimmed by 6 bases and the J gene end by 3 bases; junction bases not matched to a gene: 8. From germline, CDR1 is MNHEY and CDR2 SVGEGT. The CDR3 protein is CASSPPGLANYNEQFF. The CDR3 DNA reads TGTGCCAGCAGCCCACCGGGACTAGCGAACTACAATGAGCAGTTCTTC.

This clonotype was detected a few times. V is TRBV6-2 or TRBV6-3 and J is TRBJ1-5; D gene uncertain. Germline V gene lookup returns CDR1 MNHEY and CDR2 SVGEGT. With 2 bases removed from V and 2 bases from J, the gap between germline ends came to 4 bases. The CDR3 runs to 13 residues. CDR3 sequence reads: CASSYVGNQPQHF. The CDR3 bases are TGTGCCAGCAGTTACGTGGGCAATCAGCCCCAGCATTTT.

J is TRBJ2-1 and V is TRBV6-1; possibly TRBD1 or TRBD2 for D (6 bases each). Looked up from germline, CDR1 is MNHNS and CDR2 is SASEGT. The CDR3 spans 11 residues. The ends were cut back, 5 bases at V and 15 bases at J, with 14 bases in the middle. CDR3 DNA: TGTGCCAGCAGTACCCGGGGGCCGGGGTTCTTC. Translating it yields CASSTRGPGFF.

This clonotype was picked up many times. The rearrangement uses TRBV7-2 and TRBJ2-1; 11 bases map to TRBD2. The V segment lost 7 bases and the J segment 3 bases; nucleotides outside the gene matches: 5. The CDR3 extends over 15 amino acids. Germline-derived CDR1 and CDR2 are SGHTA and FQGNSA. The CDR3 coding sequence is TGTGCCAGCACCACTAGCGGGAGTTTCTACAATGAGCAGTTCTTC. It yields the protein CASTTSGSFYNEQFF.

The DNA for the CDR3 is TGTGCCAGCAGCCCGGCAGGAGCGGGAGTTACCTACGAGCAGTACTTC. It specifies CASSPAGAGVTYEQYF. The genes are TRBV7-2 and TRBJ2-7, with 8 bases identical to TRBD2. Germline V CDR1 and CDR2: SGHTA, FQGNSA. This CDR3 has 16 residues. Unmatched junction bases numbered 11, after V lost 5 bases and J lost 2 bases.

The sample holds many counts of this clonotype. The chain uses TRBV7-8 and TRBJ1-5; no definite D call. The V end was cut by 0 bases, the J end by 5 bases, with 8 bases between. Per the germline V gene, CDR1 is SGHVS and CDR2 is FQNEAQ. The CDR3 contains 14 residues. CDR3 sequence: CASSLARGDQPQHF. In DNA form, the CDR3 reads TGTGCCAGCAGCTTAGCGCGAGGAGATCAGCCCCAGCATTTT.